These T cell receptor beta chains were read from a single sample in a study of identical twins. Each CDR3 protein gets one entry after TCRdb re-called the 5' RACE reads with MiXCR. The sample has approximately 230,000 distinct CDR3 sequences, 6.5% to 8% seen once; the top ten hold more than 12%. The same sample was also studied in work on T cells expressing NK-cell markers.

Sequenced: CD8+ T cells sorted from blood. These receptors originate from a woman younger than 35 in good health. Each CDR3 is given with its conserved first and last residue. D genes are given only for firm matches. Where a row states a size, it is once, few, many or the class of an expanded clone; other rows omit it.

cdr3_nt: TGCAGCTCCTGGGACACAGCTAACTATGGCTACACCTTC
cdr3_aa: CSSWDTANYGYTF
d_call: .
j_call: TRBJ1-2
v_call: TRBV29-1
clone_size: many

cdr3_nt: TGTGCCAGCAGCCACGGGACAGATAGCTCCTACGAGCAGTACTTC
cdr3_aa: CASSHGTDSSYEQYF
d_call: TRBD1
j_call: TRBJ2-7
v_call: TRBV4-2
clone_size: .

cdr3_nt: TGCTGTGCTAGATCTGGGGCTAGCGGGAGTCTACTCACGCAGTATTTT
cdr3_aa: CCARSGASGSLLTQYF
d_call: TRBD2
j_call: TRBJ2-3
v_call: TRBV20-1
clone_size: .

cdr3_nt: TGTGCCAGCAGCTTGTCCGGAAGGGAAAGGTACGAGCAGTACTTC
cdr3_aa: CASSLSGRERYEQYF
d_call: .
j_call: TRBJ2-7
v_call: TRBV5-6
clone_size: .

cdr3_nt: TGCGCCAGCAGCCAAGTTAGCGGGGGAGACTACAATGAGCAGTTCTTC
cdr3_aa: CASSQVSGGDYNEQFF
d_call: TRBD2
j_call: TRBJ2-1
v_call: TRBV4-1
clone_size: many

cdr3_nt: TGTGCCACCAGCCCGGACAGGGTTTCTGGGGCCAACGTCCTGACTTTC
cdr3_aa: CATSPDRVSGANVLTF
d_call: TRBD1
j_call: TRBJ2-6
v_call: TRBV15
clone_size: many

cdr3_nt: TGTGCCAGCAGCTTGATGGGGAGCCTAGCGGTCCACAATGAGCAGTTCTTC
cdr3_aa: CASSLMGSLAVHNEQFF
d_call: TRBD2
j_call: TRBJ2-1
v_call: TRBV5-5
clone_size: few

cdr3_nt: TGTGCCAGCATCGAGGGGGTCTACGAGCAGTACTTC
cdr3_aa: CASIEGVYEQYF
d_call: .
j_call: TRBJ2-7
v_call: TRBV2
clone_size: .

cdr3_nt: TGTGCCAGCAGCTTAGCAACGGACTACCCCTACAATGAGCAGTTCTTC
cdr3_aa: CASSLATDYPYNEQFF
d_call: .
j_call: TRBJ2-1
v_call: TRBV7-8
clone_size: few

cdr3_nt: TGTGCCAGCAGTCCCGGGAGGGAGGAGACCCAGTACTTC
cdr3_aa: CASSPGREETQYF
d_call: TRBD2
j_call: TRBJ2-5
v_call: TRBV6-1
clone_size: few

cdr3_nt: TGTGCCAGCACCGGACTAGCGGGCAATAAATGGCGAGAGACCCAGTACTTC
cdr3_aa: CASTGLAGNKWRETQYF
d_call: TRBD2
j_call: TRBJ2-5
v_call: TRBV2
clone_size: few

cdr3_nt: TGCGCCAGCAGCCTCCGGTCACAAAACTATGGCTACACCTTC
cdr3_aa: CASSLRSQNYGYTF
d_call: .
j_call: TRBJ1-2
v_call: TRBV5-1
clone_size: many

cdr3_nt: TGTGCAGCCGCGGGAGGGGGAGGAAACACCATATATTTT
cdr3_aa: CAAAGGGGNTIYF
d_call: .
j_call: TRBJ1-3
v_call: TRBV25-1
clone_size: .

cdr3_nt: TGTGCCAGCAGTCTTGGGGGGGAAGCTTTCTTT
cdr3_aa: CASSLGGEAFF
d_call: .
j_call: TRBJ1-1
v_call: TRBV12-3/TRBV12-4
clone_size: many

cdr3_nt: TGCAGTGCTAGATGGGCGGGACAGAGCACAGATACGCAGTATTTT
cdr3_aa: CSARWAGQSTDTQYF
d_call: .
j_call: TRBJ2-3
v_call: TRBV20-1
clone_size: .

cdr3_nt: TGTGCCAGTAATCTGGGCGGACCCAACACTGAAGCTTTCTTT
cdr3_aa: CASNLGGPNTEAFF
d_call: .
j_call: TRBJ1-1
v_call: TRBV19
clone_size: few

cdr3_nt: TGTGCCAGCAGTTACTCCCCCGCCACCGGTGAGCAGTTCTTC
cdr3_aa: CASSYSPATGEQFF
d_call: .
j_call: TRBJ2-1
v_call: TRBV6-5
clone_size: few

cdr3_nt: TGCAGTGCTAGAGAAGCGGAACCCTACAATGAGCAGTTCTTC
cdr3_aa: CSAREAEPYNEQFF
d_call: .
j_call: TRBJ2-1
v_call: TRBV20-1
clone_size: many

cdr3_nt: TGTGCCAGCAGCTTTAGCCTGGATCCCAAGGATGGCTACACCTTC
cdr3_aa: CASSFSLDPKDGYTF
d_call: .
j_call: TRBJ1-2
v_call: TRBV7-2
clone_size: many

cdr3_nt: TGCGCCAGCGCACTCGGCGGTAACACTGAAGCTTTCTTT
cdr3_aa: CASALGGNTEAFF
d_call: .
j_call: TRBJ1-1
v_call: TRBV5-1
clone_size: few

cdr3_nt: TGTGCCAGCAGCTTATGGTCTAGGGGGGATACGCAGTATTTT
cdr3_aa: CASSLWSRGDTQYF
d_call: .
j_call: TRBJ2-3
v_call: TRBV7-3
clone_size: .

cdr3_nt: TGCGCCATCGGACTAGCGACGTTTTACGAGCAGTACTTC
cdr3_aa: CAIGLATFYEQYF
d_call: TRBD2
j_call: TRBJ2-7
v_call: TRBV10-2
clone_size: .

cdr3_nt: TGCGCCAGCAGCGCGGCAATCCGGGGCACAACAGATACGCAGTATTTT
cdr3_aa: CASSAAIRGTTDTQYF
d_call: .
j_call: TRBJ2-3
v_call: TRBV4-1
clone_size: few

cdr3_nt: TGTGCCAGCAGCAGAAAGGACAGGGTCGGCACAGATACGCAGTATTTT
cdr3_aa: CASSRKDRVGTDTQYF
d_call: TRBD1
j_call: TRBJ2-3
v_call: TRBV11-2
clone_size: .

cdr3_nt: TGTGCCAGCAGCTTTGCCAGCCCGGGACACCACTCCTACAATGAGCAGTTCTTC
cdr3_aa: CASSFASPGHHSYNEQFF
d_call: .
j_call: TRBJ2-1
v_call: TRBV13
clone_size: many

cdr3_nt: TGTGCCAGCAGCCCCCCTGAGGGGACAGTAGCTTCAGATACGCAGTATTTT
cdr3_aa: CASSPPEGTVASDTQYF
d_call: TRBD1
j_call: TRBJ2-3
v_call: TRBV9
clone_size: few

cdr3_nt: TGTGCTAGTGGTTTGTTCCGGGACCAAGAGACCCAGTACTTC
cdr3_aa: CASGLFRDQETQYF
d_call: .
j_call: TRBJ2-5
v_call: TRBV12-5
clone_size: many

cdr3_nt: TGTGCCAGCAGTCCCCGCCCGCCCCGGAAAAAAGAGACCCAGTACTTC
cdr3_aa: CASSPRPPRKKETQYF
d_call: .
j_call: TRBJ2-5
v_call: TRBV6-1
clone_size: few

cdr3_nt: TGTGCCAGCACCCCGGATGAGGGTACGCAGTATTTT
cdr3_aa: CASTPDEGTQYF
d_call: .
j_call: TRBJ2-3
v_call: TRBV2
clone_size: few

cdr3_nt: TGCAGCGTTGAACTAGCGGGGGGCTACAATGAGCAGTTCTTC
cdr3_aa: CSVELAGGYNEQFF
d_call: TRBD2
j_call: TRBJ2-1
v_call: TRBV29-1
clone_size: many

cdr3_nt: TGTGCCCCTAAGTATGACTACGAGCAGTACTTC
cdr3_aa: CAPKYDYEQYF
d_call: .
j_call: TRBJ2-7
v_call: TRBV7-9
clone_size: few

cdr3_nt: TGTGCCAGCAGCTCATCAGGGGGCGGCTATAATTCACCCCTCCACTTT
cdr3_aa: CASSSSGGGYNSPLHF
d_call: TRBD1
j_call: TRBJ1-6
v_call: TRBV7-9
clone_size: many

cdr3_nt: TGCGCCAGCAGCCCCGCCTCGGGGGGCCAAGAGACCCAGTACTTC
cdr3_aa: CASSPASGGQETQYF
d_call: TRBD2
j_call: TRBJ2-5
v_call: TRBV5-1
clone_size: few

cdr3_nt: TGTGCCAGCAGCTTAGAGGCCCCCCAAGAGACCCAGTACTTC
cdr3_aa: CASSLEAPQETQYF
d_call: .
j_call: TRBJ2-5
v_call: TRBV7-6
clone_size: few

cdr3_nt: TGTGCCATTGATCGGGGGGCTGGCTACGAGCAGTACTTC
cdr3_aa: CAIDRGAGYEQYF
d_call: .
j_call: TRBJ2-7
v_call: TRBV10-3
clone_size: many

cdr3_nt: TGCAGTGCAAACGGCGGGACCCGCACAGATACGCAGTATTTT
cdr3_aa: CSANGGTRTDTQYF
d_call: .
j_call: TRBJ2-3
v_call: TRBV20-1
clone_size: few

cdr3_nt: TGTGCCAGCAGGGCAGGAGAATATGGGAGCAGGGACACCATATATTTT
cdr3_aa: CASRAGEYGSRDTIYF
d_call: .
j_call: TRBJ1-3
v_call: TRBV12-3/TRBV12-4
clone_size: few

cdr3_nt: TGTGCCAGCAGCGCAGGAGGGGACCATGAAGCTTTCTTT
cdr3_aa: CASSAGGDHEAFF
d_call: .
j_call: TRBJ1-1
v_call: TRBV9
clone_size: .

cdr3_nt: TGCAGTGCTAGCGTGGTTAGCGGGAAGTATGAGCAGTTCTTC
cdr3_aa: CSASVVSGKYEQFF
d_call: TRBD2
j_call: TRBJ2-1
v_call: TRBV20-1
clone_size: few

cdr3_nt: TGCGCCAGCAGCCCACGCCCGGCGGGGGGCATCTACAATGAGCAGTTCTTC
cdr3_aa: CASSPRPAGGIYNEQFF
d_call: TRBD2
j_call: TRBJ2-1
v_call: TRBV5-1
clone_size: many

cdr3_nt: TGTGCCAGCAATCTGTCTCGGCGCGATGAGCAGTTCTTC
cdr3_aa: CASNLSRRDEQFF
d_call: .
j_call: TRBJ2-1
v_call: TRBV6-2/TRBV6-3
clone_size: few

cdr3_nt: TGTGCCAGCAGTGAAGGGACAGGCGTTTTTCAGTATTTT
cdr3_aa: CASSEGTGVFQYF
d_call: TRBD1
j_call: TRBJ2-3
v_call: TRBV25-1
clone_size: many

cdr3_nt: TGTGCCAGCATGGGGCTACAGGGGGTCTATGGCTACACCTTC
cdr3_aa: CASMGLQGVYGYTF
d_call: TRBD1
j_call: TRBJ1-2
v_call: TRBV12-3/TRBV12-4
clone_size: many

cdr3_nt: TGTGCCAGCACCGCTAGCGGGGGGGCGCTCCACAATGAGCAGTTCTTC
cdr3_aa: CASTASGGALHNEQFF
d_call: TRBD2
j_call: TRBJ2-1
v_call: TRBV6-1
clone_size: few

cdr3_nt: TGTGCCAGCAGTTTAGCCCCCTCGGATGGCTACACCTTC
cdr3_aa: CASSLAPSDGYTF
d_call: .
j_call: TRBJ1-2
v_call: TRBV12-3/TRBV12-4
clone_size: few

cdr3_nt: TGTGCCAGCAGCGACAACCGGGACAACAGGAACACTGAAGCTTTCTTT
cdr3_aa: CASSDNRDNRNTEAFF
d_call: .
j_call: TRBJ1-1
v_call: TRBV9
clone_size: few

cdr3_nt: TGTGCCAGCAGCCACTCTCCCCGGGAGACCCAGTACTTC
cdr3_aa: CASSHSPRETQYF
d_call: .
j_call: TRBJ2-5
v_call: TRBV14
clone_size: few

cdr3_nt: TGTGCCAGCAGTTTCGGGCCGAACACCGGGGAGCTGTTTTTT
cdr3_aa: CASSFGPNTGELFF
d_call: .
j_call: TRBJ2-2
v_call: TRBV27
clone_size: few

cdr3_nt: TGCAGTGCTAATATCCGGGACAGACCTTCCTACGAGCAGTACTTC
cdr3_aa: CSANIRDRPSYEQYF
d_call: TRBD1
j_call: TRBJ2-7
v_call: TRBV20-1
clone_size: .

cdr3_nt: TGTGCCAGCAGCTCCGTACTAGCGGGGAGCACAGATACGCAGTATTTT
cdr3_aa: CASSSVLAGSTDTQYF
d_call: TRBD2
j_call: TRBJ2-3
v_call: TRBV5-5
clone_size: many

cdr3_nt: TGTGCCAGCATCCGGCGGGGGGCGGGCACAGATACGCAGTATTTT
cdr3_aa: CASIRRGAGTDTQYF
d_call: TRBD2
j_call: TRBJ2-3
v_call: TRBV5-6
clone_size: .

cdr3_nt: TGTGCCAGCAGTTACTCGACTAGCGGCACTAGCACAGATACGCAGTATTTT
cdr3_aa: CASSYSTSGTSTDTQYF
d_call: TRBD2
j_call: TRBJ2-3
v_call: TRBV6-5
clone_size: many

cdr3_nt: TGTGCCAGCAAAGGAGAGGGACTCGAGCAGTACTTC
cdr3_aa: CASKGEGLEQYF
d_call: .
j_call: TRBJ2-7
v_call: TRBV2
clone_size: .

cdr3_nt: TGTGCTAGTGCCTCGGGAGCTCCCCGGGATACGCAGTATTTT
cdr3_aa: CASASGAPRDTQYF
d_call: .
j_call: TRBJ2-3
v_call: TRBV12-5
clone_size: .

cdr3_nt: TGTGCCAGCAGCTTTATAGAAAGCAATGAGCAGTTCTTC
cdr3_aa: CASSFIESNEQFF
d_call: .
j_call: TRBJ2-1
v_call: TRBV7-9
clone_size: .

cdr3_nt: TGTGCCAGCAGCTTCTGGGGGGAGGCCACCTACGAGCAGTACTTC
cdr3_aa: CASSFWGEATYEQYF
d_call: .
j_call: TRBJ2-7
v_call: TRBV7-9
clone_size: .

cdr3_nt: TGTGCCAGCAGCTTAGCGGTACAGGGGGCGCGAGGGGCCAACGTCCTGACTTTC
cdr3_aa: CASSLAVQGARGANVLTF
d_call: TRBD1
j_call: TRBJ2-6
v_call: TRBV7-8
clone_size: .

cdr3_nt: TGCAGTACCCTGACTAGTGAGGACCGCACAGATACGCAGTATTTT
cdr3_aa: CSTLTSEDRTDTQYF
d_call: .
j_call: TRBJ2-3
v_call: TRBV20-1
clone_size: few

cdr3_nt: TGTGCCAGCAGTTCTAATCCGGGCCTCGGGGGAGGCACTGAAGCTTTCTTT
cdr3_aa: CASSSNPGLGGGTEAFF
d_call: .
j_call: TRBJ1-1
v_call: TRBV7-9
clone_size: many

cdr3_nt: TGTGCCAGCAGCGCCCTAGCGGGGGGGCAGACAGATACGCAGTATTTT
cdr3_aa: CASSALAGGQTDTQYF
d_call: TRBD2
j_call: TRBJ2-3
v_call: TRBV13
clone_size: .